This T cell receptor (beta chain) was sequenced during a study of T cell repertoires in cytomegalovirus infection. TCRdb re-analysed the reads in MiXCR, keeping a single row per CDR3 protein. The repertoire holds some 220,000 distinct CDR3 sequences, with roughly 6.5% as singletons. The source is a human donor in good health (CMV status not recorded). Some clones in this sample may be carry-over from other donors' samples. Sequenced: PBMCs.

This CDR3 is CASSAGLTDTQYF. CDR3 nucleotides: TGTGCCAGCAGCGCGGGGCTCACAGATACGCAGTATTTT. The chain has TRBV2 and TRBJ2-3, with D perhaps TRBD2 (6 bases). The CDR3 consists of 13 residues. The germline CDR1 and CDR2 sequences are SNHLY and FYNNEI. V lost 6 bases to trimming and J lost 2 bases, with 9 bases between them. The complete variable domain, with remaining parts taken from reference TRBV2 and TRBJ2-3, reads EPEVTQTPSHQVTQMGQEVILRCVPISNHLYFYWYRQILGQKVEFLVSFYNNEISEKSEIFDDQFSVERPDGSNFTLKIRSTKLEDSAMYFCASSAGLTDTQYFGPGTRLTVL.